The 16 T cell receptor beta chains below all came from one sample that was sequenced in a study of shared clonotypes between healthy human individuals. Libraries were prepared by immunoSEQ multiplex PCR; TCRdb keeps only in-frame clonotypes and omits some of them. This table holds about 2 million clones, about 95% found once. Naive CD8 cells, CD45RO-negative and positively selected for CCR7, excluded terminally differentiated effector memory CD45RA+ cells. Sequenced: naive CD8+ T cells sorted from blood. Receptors were obtained from a man aged 18 to 35 in good health.

The chain carries TRBV6-1 and TRBJ2-7; D is uncertain. Trimming pared 8 bases from V and 6 bases from J, leaving 11 bases between. CDR1 MNHNS and CDR2 SASEGT come from the germline V gene. The CDR3 sequence is 11 residues long. The CDR3, as DNA: TGTGCCAGCGATCTGCCCCTCGAGCAGTACTTC. Translation gives CASDLPLEQYF.

To note about this clone: Relative to the germline gene, one junction end is altered; a read error may explain this. Other DNA sequences in the sample encode the same CDR3. The CDR3 loop reads CASSLGTSGTDTQYF. The DNA of the CDR3 is TGTGCTAGCAGCTTAGGGACCTCGGGCACAGATACGCAGTATTTT. The V and J genes are TRBV7-7 and TRBJ2-3; either TRBD1 or TRBD2 may fit D (5 bases each). From germline, CDR1 is SSHAT and CDR2 FNYEAQ (reference sequence). The CDR3 contains 15 residues. The full variable domain, in which reference TRBV7-7 and TRBJ2-3 provide the parts outside the CDR3, is GAGVSQSPRYKVTKRGQDVTLRCDPISSHATLYWYQQALGQGPEFLTYFNYEAQPDKSGLPSDRFSAERPEGSISTLTIQRTEQRDSAMYRCASSLGTSGTDTQYFGPGTRLTVL.

The rearrangement links TRBV27 to TRBJ1-5; a weak D match, TRBD1 (5 bases). Trimming pared 4 bases from V and 7 bases from J, leaving 11 bases between. The CDR3 consists of 13 residues. Germline CDR1 is MNHEY and CDR2 is SMNVEV (reference sequence). The DNA of the CDR3 is TGTGCCAGCAGTTCCGGGACTTTCCAGCCCCAGCATTTT. Translating gives CASSSGTFQPQHF.

The chain combines TRBV29-1 with TRBJ2-1, with 9 bases identical to TRBD1. This CDR3 has 15 amino acids. V shed 3 bases, J shed 3 bases, and the junction held 6 bases outside the gene matches. The V gene's germline CDR1 is SQVTM and CDR2 ANQGSEA. CDR3 residues: CSVDGTGIGYNEQFF. DNA for the CDR3: TGCAGCGTTGATGGGACAGGGATCGGCTACAATGAGCAGTTCTTC.

This rearrangement joins TRBV6-1 to TRBJ1-2; D remains ambiguous. Trimming took off 0 bases at V and 2 bases at J, with 7 bases between the two ends. Germline loops: CDR1 MNHNS, CDR2 SASEGT. CDR3 size: 14 residues. For the CDR3, the DNA is TGTGCCAGCAGTGAAGCGCAAGTGAACTATGGCTACACCTTC. Translating gives CASSEAQVNYGYTF.

In this sample, this clone turned up once. This rearrangement joins TRBV27 to TRBJ1-5; D is ambiguous. Germline CDR1 is MNHEY and CDR2 is SMNVEV (reference sequence). CDR3 length: 14 amino acids. Trimming took off 1 base at V and 8 bases at J, with 12 bases between the two ends. Written as DNA, the CDR3 is TGTGCCAGCAGTTTATTGGGAGCACGTGAGCCCCAGCATTTT. Protein product: CASSLLGAREPQHF.

This sequence joins TRBV9 and TRBJ2-5; D is unresolved. Trimming stripped 3 bases from V and 2 bases from J, with 5 bases between. CDR1 and CDR2 from the germline V gene are SGDLS and YYNGEE. CDR3 length: 12 residues. CDR3 loop: CASSDWQETQYF. The CDR3 DNA reads TGTGCCAGCAGCGATTGGCAAGAGACCCAGTACTTC.

This clone was detected once. The chain is built from TRBV7-9 and TRBJ1-6, with 8 bases that match TRBD1. Germline CDR1 SEHNR, CDR2 FQNEAQ (reference sequence). With 6 bases clipped from V and 2 bases from J, the junction kept 6 bases outside the gene matches. The CDR3 is 16 residues long. The CDR3 spells CASSYGQGPYNSPLHF. The CDR3 coding sequence is TGTGCCAGCAGTTACGGACAGGGCCCCTATAATTCACCCCTCCACTTT.

The chain couples TRBV6-1 to TRBJ1-3, with 7 bases lining up with TRBD1. The CDR3 runs to 15 residues. Unmatched junction bases numbered 4, after V lost 0 bases and J lost 5 bases. From germline, CDR1 is MNHNS and CDR2 SASEGT. The CDR3 is CASSEARGGRNTIYF. CDR3 nucleotides: TGTGCCAGCAGTGAAGCGCGAGGGGGCCGAAACACCATATATTTT.

The chain combines TRBV12-2 with TRBJ1-6; the table calls TRBD1, which could not be checked here. TRBV12-2 constitutes a pseudogene. This CDR3 contains 17 residues. CDR3 amino acids: CASRLLQQGPTYSPLHF. In DNA form, the CDR3 reads TGTGCAAGTCGGCTCCTACAACAGGGACCAACCTATTCACCCCTCCACTTT.

This chain connects TRBV2 to TRBJ1-4; no clear D. Germline CDR1 and CDR2: SNHLY and FYNNEI. The CDR3 spans 17 residues. Trimming stripped 2 bases from V and 2 bases from J, with 15 bases between. DNA for the CDR3: TGTGCCAGCAGTGAAAGAAGATCTCTGGCGACTAATGAAAAACTGTTTTTT. Amino acids: CASSERRSLATNEKLFF.

The chain is built from TRBV4-3 and TRBJ2-3; 11 nucleotides agree with TRBD2. The V segment lost 1 base and the J segment 0 bases; nucleotides outside the gene matches: 6. This CDR3 is 18 amino acids long. The germline V gene has CDR1 LGHNA and CDR2 YSLEER. The CDR3 nucleotides are TGCGCCAGCAGCCAAGGACTAGCGGGGTCTTCTAGCACAGATACGCAGTATTTT. It codes for CASSQGLAGSSSTDTQYF.

The chain employs TRBV4-1 and TRBJ2-2, with unresolved D. V dropped 4 bases and J dropped 4 bases, with 10 bases sitting between them. CDR1 is MGHRA, CDR2 YSYEKL, per germline. CDR3 length: 14 residues. The CDR3 sequence is CASSPNLSTGELFF. CDR3 bases: TGCGCCAGCAGCCCCAATTTGAGCACCGGGGAGCTGTTTTTT.

This clone was detected once. Other DNA sequences in this specimen translate into the identical CDR3. The V gene is TRBV7-2, the J gene TRBJ2-1, with 11 bases that match TRBD2. The germline gives CDR1 SGHTA, CDR2 FQGNSA. There are 15 residues in the CDR3. J lost 4 bases, V lost 6 bases, and 5 bases had no gene match. The CDR3 DNA sequence: TGTGCCAGCAGTTCTAGCGGGGGGTCGTACAATGAGCAGTTCTTC. Its translation is CASSSSGGSYNEQFF.

The chain employs TRBV2 and TRBJ2-1; TRBD1 matches 10 bases. The CDR3 sequence is 14 residues long. The germline V gene encodes CDR1 SNHLY and CDR2 FYNNEI. Unmatched junction bases numbered 10, after V lost 7 bases and J lost 10 bases. The CDR3 spells CASIVGQGYREQFF. DNA of the CDR3: TGTGCCAGCATTGTGGGACAGGGGTATCGGGAGCAGTTCTTC.

This clone was seen just once. CDR3 protein: CASSQVTGIYEQYF. CDR3 sequence (DNA): TGCGCCAGCAGCCAAGTGACAGGTATCTACGAGCAGTACTTC. The J gene is TRBJ2-7, the V gene TRBV4-3, with D maybe TRBD1 (6 bases). V gave up 1 base and J gave up 3 bases, with 10 bases separating them. This CDR3 comprises 14 residues. Germline values: CDR1 LGHNA, CDR2 YSLEER.